The entry that follows covers one T cell receptor beta chain sequence. Its antigen is unidentified. TCRdb re-called the reads with MiXCR, one entry per CDR3 protein. The sample yields approximately 72,000 distinct CDR3 sequences, about 60% seen once. These data originate in a study of type 1 regulatory T cells. Study as a whole: An in vitro protocol generated T-allo10, a Tr1-enriched, alloantigen-specific CD4 T cell product.

The graft donor-derived T-allo10 cells reportedly recognize host alloantigens, are anergic, and suppress alloantigen-specifically. This CDR3 has 13 residues. Trimming removed 7 bases from V and 4 bases from J; junction bases left unmatched: 4. Germline V gene sequence: CDR1 LNHNV, CDR2 YYDKDF (reference sequence). The chain combines TRBV15 with TRBJ1-5, with 7 bases fitting TRBD1. The specimen was cultured T cells, either the whole culture or a sorted T cell fraction (not recorded which). Subset here: Tr1-enriched cell product generated in vitro against host alloantigens. This TCR derives from a human donor in good health. The CDR3 sequence: CATNRDRNQPQHF. In nucleotides, the CDR3 is TGTGCCACCAACCGGGACAGAAATCAGCCCCAGCATTTT.